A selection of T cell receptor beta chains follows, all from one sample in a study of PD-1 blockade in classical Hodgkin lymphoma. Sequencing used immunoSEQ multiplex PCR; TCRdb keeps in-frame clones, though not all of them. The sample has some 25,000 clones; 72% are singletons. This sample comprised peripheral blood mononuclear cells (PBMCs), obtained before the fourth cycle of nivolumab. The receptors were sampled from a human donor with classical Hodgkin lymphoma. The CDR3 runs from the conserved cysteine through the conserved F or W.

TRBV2	CASSEGLAANNEQFF
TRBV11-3	CASSLGQGGRDTQYF
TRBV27	CASSPDRGQYNEQFF
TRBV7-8	CASSQRETQYF
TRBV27	CASSQTNGAPLHF
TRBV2	CASSESWSSGANVLTF
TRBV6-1	CASIRAPRETQYF
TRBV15	CATSREQTDRGSGNTIYF
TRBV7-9	CASSPGLAGAQETQYF
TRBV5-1	CASSPGWTGRAFF
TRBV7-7	CASSLTGVTGELFF
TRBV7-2	CASSSRDRDMEYF
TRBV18	CASSVRQQETQYF
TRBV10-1	CASSAWRGADTGELFF
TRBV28	CASRGLGNTIYF
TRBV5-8	CASSLGVSPEDTQYF
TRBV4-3	CASMVGVGQGSIWDTEAFF
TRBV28	CASSLIRDGNEQFF
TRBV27	CAASRRGGPYNEQFF
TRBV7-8	CASRYQGKTGELFF
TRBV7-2	CASRPGTENTGELFF
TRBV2	CASSARDRGEETQYF
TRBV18	CASTQGAQTEAFF
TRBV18	CASSPGVGLVGYTF
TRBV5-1	CASSLGGPEDTIYF
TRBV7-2	CASSLDSTNEKLFF
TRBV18	CASSPNPMGVSPLHF
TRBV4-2	CASSQDTMNYGYTF
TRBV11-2	CASSPGGRANNEQFF
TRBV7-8	CASSLGPQETQYF
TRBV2	CAVSTGGGYTDTQYF
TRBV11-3	CASSFDASGANVLTF
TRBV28	CASREGASAYGYTF
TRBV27	CASSPGGISEAFF
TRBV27	CASSPQGNNSPLHF
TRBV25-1	CASSLQGRSPLHF
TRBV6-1	CASRGREETQYF
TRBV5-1	CASSFRTGSRTNYGYTF
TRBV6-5	CASRTGGSGANVLTF
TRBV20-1	CSAKKNTQYF
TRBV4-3	CASSPGAGISYEQYF
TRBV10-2	CASSDIGPRDTEAFF
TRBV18	CASSQSTSSETQYF
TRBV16	CASSQFKSNEQFF
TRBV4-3	CASSLKRGDYGYTF